This T cell receptor beta chain was profiled in a study of cytomegalovirus exposure and HLA in healthy donors. As for the study in general: From about 170 million T cells, an earlier analysis saw approximately 120 million unique TCR beta sequences. Notes on the study in general: Across HLA loci, a later analysis found differing TCR association rates, with DRB1 most and HLA-C fewest.

The CDR3 is 16 residues long. With V trimmed by 5 bases and J by 3 bases, 7 bases remained unmatched. Germline V gene data show CDR1 as PRHDT and CDR2 as FYEKMQ (reference sequence). These donors counted as nominally healthy when sampled, but unrecorded immune exposures were likely. In regard to this clone: As yet, its antigen is unknown.

Use of 60 Vbeta and 13 Jbeta primers characterized the PCR. Here immunoSEQ multiplex PCR was the method, and the copy in TCRdb shows in-frame clones only, minus some. Counted here are about 120,000 clones, roughly 80% occurring once; the ten biggest clones make up 2% to 3%. The chain combines TRBV13 with TRBJ2-3, with 11 bases fitting TRBD2. This TCR was sampled from a female donor in good health and CMV-seronegative. Sequenced: PBMCs. The CDR3 here is CASSGSSGGRTDTQYF. Written as DNA, the CDR3 is TGTGCCAGCAGCGGCTCTAGCGGGGGGAGGACAGATACGCAGTATTTT.